This entry lists 7 T cell receptor beta chains sequenced from one sample in a study of blood T cell repertoires in COVID-19 (dated by TCRdb to about 2020). Libraries were built with the immunoSEQ multiplex PCR assay. TCRdb carries this immuneACCESS record with in-frame sequences only. Its versions omit some clonotypes, under half of them owing to an unresolved V gene in the studies checked, with the rest unexplained. Within this sample are just over 150,000 clones, with 70% to 90% of them counted one time only. In total, the top ten clones hold more than 6.5% of the sample. The material sequenced was PBMCs or T cells enriched from blood (not recorded which). Source of these receptors: a woman in her 50s who had recovered from COVID-19.

This CDR3 is CASSYRAGESPLHF. In DNA form, the CDR3 reads TGTGCCAGCAGTTACAGGGCAGGGGAGTCACCCCTCCACTTT. The V call is TRBV6-5, the J call TRBJ1-6; tentatively, D is TRBD1 (6 bases). Trimming pared 2 bases from V and 10 bases from J, leaving 12 bases between. The germline gives CDR1 MNHEY, CDR2 SVGAGI. CDR3 length equals 14 residues.

The genes are TRBV7-9 and TRBJ1-4; D not resolved. V was shortened by 3 bases and J by 8 bases, with 19 bases between the two germline ends. The CDR3 has 16 residues. Germline loops: CDR1 SEHNR, CDR2 FQNEAQ (reference sequence). CDR3 nucleotide sequence: TGTGCCAGCAGCTTTGGGCCCCCGGACGGAGGAGAAAAACTGTTTTTT. It is translated as CASSFGPPDGGEKLFF. Combining the CDR3 with reference TRBV7-9 and TRBJ1-4 gives the whole variable domain DTGVSQNPRHKITKRGQNVTFRCDPISEHNRLYWYRQTLGQGPEFLTYFQNEAQLEKSRLLSDRFSAERPKGSFSTLEIQRTEQGDSAMYLCASSFGPPDGGEKLFFGSGTQLSVL.

This clone was detected once. J is TRBJ1-6 and V is TRBV6-2 or TRBV6-3; D is perhaps TRBD1 (5 bases). In germline, CDR1 is MNHEY, CDR2 SVGEGT. The CDR3 totals 15 residues. The germline V and J ends were trimmed by 2 bases and 7 bases, with 12 bases remaining between them. The CDR3 bases are TGTGCCAGCAGTTACGTACAGGATGGAAATTCACCCCTCCACTTT. This encodes CASSYVQDGNSPLHF.

The chain is built from TRBV3-1 (or the pseudogene TRBV3-2) and TRBJ1-2, with D hard to call. Germline assignment: CDR1 LGHDT and CDR2 YNNKEL (reference sequence). The V and J ends lost 0 bases and 8 bases respectively, with 31 bases between them. This CDR3 has 20 residues. Written as DNA, the CDR3 is TGTGCCAGCAGCCAAGAACGGGTTAGGGTCTGGAGGGTCTCTATGAAAGGCTACACCTTC. Translated: CASSQERVRVWRVSMKGYTF.

The chain joins TRBV6-5 to TRBJ1-4; 7 nucleotides agree with TRBD1. Germline CDR1 is MNHEY and CDR2 is SVGAGI. The ends lost 10 bases at V and 8 bases at J; junction bases unmatched: 16. This CDR3 has 15 amino acids. The CDR3 DNA sequence: TGTGCCATCAAAGGGGGCAGGGTACTAAAGGAAAAACTGTTTTTT. Amino acids: CAIKGGRVLKEKLFF.

The rearrangement links TRBV18 to TRBJ1-2; 10 nucleotides agree with TRBD1. Losses at the gene ends were 6 bases for V and 4 bases for J; bases not matched to a gene: 5. Germline V gives CDR1 KGHSH, CDR2 LQKENI. CDR3 length equals 14 residues. CDR3 in DNA: TGTGCCAGCTCGCAGGGACAGGGGAGCTATGGCTACACCTTC. Protein sequence: CASSQGQGSYGYTF.

In nucleotides, the CDR3 is TGTGCCAGCAGCCAAGACGATCGGGAGCAGTACTTC. This gives the protein CASSQDDREQYF. The rearrangement links TRBV3-1 (or the pseudogene TRBV3-2) to TRBJ2-7; the D is unclear. This CDR3 comprises 12 residues. Trimming left V 0 bases short and J 7 bases short, with 7 bases between. Germline V lookup: CDR1 LGHDT, CDR2 YNNKEL (reference sequence).